The 10 T cell receptor beta chains listed next were all sequenced from one sample in a study of molecular identifiers for immune sequencing clone quantification. TCRdb recomputed calls from the PCR reads with MiXCR, one row per CDR3 protein. The table includes over 70,000 distinct CDR3 sequences, about 23% detected once. The specimen sequenced was naive CD8+ T cells from blood, with Jurkat cell RNA spiked in. Sample subset: FACS-sorted CD8+CD4-CCR7+CD45RA+ naive T cells. All receptors come from a human donor in good health. Some libraries in this study had Jurkat cell RNA spiked in.

The table lists this clonotype with many counts. The chain combines TRBV7-2 with TRBJ2-7; tentatively, D is TRBD1 (6 bases). Germline assignment: CDR1 SGHTA and CDR2 FQGNSA. This CDR3 comprises 15 residues. The V gene lost 3 bases and the J gene lost 2 bases, with 14 bases spanning the gap. Here the CDR3 DNA reads TGTGCCAGCAGCTTGGGGCAGGGGCTAACCTACGAGCAGTACTTC. Translation gives CASSLGQGLTYEQYF.

This clonotype has at least ten counts. The chain carries TRBV28 and TRBJ1-5; D is possibly TRBD1 (6 bases). The germline V gene encodes CDR1 MDHEN and CDR2 SYDVKM. The CDR3 sequence is 15 residues long. Trimming cost V 3 bases and J 7 bases, with 16 bases left between them. The CDR3 DNA reads TGTGCCAGCAGTTTGACAGGTCCCTTCAAGCAGCCCCAGCATTTT. It specifies CASSLTGPFKQPQHF.

This clonotype was seen only once. With a much larger clone just one base away, this may be a read error. The rearrangement joins TRBV27 to TRBJ2-3; a possible D gene is TRBD1 (5 bases). The CDR3 consists of 14 residues. The germline V gene has CDR1 MNHEY and CDR2 SMNVEV (reference sequence). Trimming pared 2 bases from V and 7 bases from J, leaving 13 bases between. The CDR3 DNA reads as TGTGCCAGCAGTTTAACGGCAGGGTTACATACGCAGTATTTT. This encodes CASSLTAGLHTQYF.

To note about this clonotype: A read error may explain this, as a much larger clone is one base away. This chain uses TRBV28 with TRBJ2-1; no firm D call. The CDR3 is 12 amino acids. Germline CDR1 MDHEN, CDR2 SYDVKM. Trimming took 2 bases from V and 12 from J, leaving 11 bases between them. CDR3 nucleotide sequence: TGTGCCAGCAGTTTAGGTCAACCTGGGCAGTTCTTC. Its protein product is CASSLGQPGQFF.

This clonotype was counted only a few times. J is TRBJ1-5 and V is TRBV19; D is unresolved. CDR1 and CDR2 from the germline V gene are LNHDA and SQIVND (reference sequence). There are 13 residues in the CDR3. Trimming removed 8 bases at V and 1 base at J, with 9 bases between. CDR3 residues: CASAIMSNQPQHF. The CDR3 DNA sequence: TGTGCCAGTGCTATCATGAGCAATCAGCCCCAGCATTTT.

The rearrangement joins TRBV28 to TRBJ1-2; 9 nucleotides match TRBD1. The V gene's germline CDR1 is MDHEN and CDR2 SYDVKM. With V trimmed by 7 bases and J by 4 bases, 7 bases remained unmatched. The CDR3 extends over 14 amino acids. CDR3 coding DNA: TGTGCCAGCACCATACAGGGGGCAAGCTATGGCTACACCTTC. The encoded protein is CASTIQGASYGYTF.

In its sample, this clonotype was seen many times. For the CDR3, the DNA is TGCGCCAGCAGCATACTAGTTTTTGGCACAGATACGCAGTATTTT. Protein product: CASSILVFGTDTQYF. V gene TRBV5-1 combines with J gene TRBJ2-3; maybe TRBD2 (5 bases). Looked up from germline, CDR1 is SGHRS and CDR2 is YFSETQ. Deletions cut 4 bases from V and 1 base from J, with 13 bases between. The length of the CDR3 is 15 residues.

This chain joins TRBV27 and TRBJ2-7; D is uncertain. Trimming took off 8 bases at V and 3 bases at J, with 14 bases between the two ends. CDR3 length: 13 amino acids. Germline assignment: CDR1 MNHEY and CDR2 SMNVEV (reference sequence). The CDR3 here is CASSIGPLYEQYF. For the CDR3, the DNA is TGTGCCAGCTCTATTGGTCCTCTCTACGAGCAGTACTTC.

The CDR3 reads CASSTGMQETQYF. The CDR3 nucleotides are TGCGCCAGCAGCACGGGGATGCAAGAGACCCAGTACTTC. The J gene is TRBJ2-5, the V gene TRBV4-1; possible D gene TRBD2, 5 bases. Germline V gene sequence: CDR1 MGHRA, CDR2 YSYEKL. The CDR3 is 13 amino acids. V lost 5 bases, J lost 2 bases, and 9 bases lay in between.

Many counts were recorded for this clonotype. This rearrangement joins TRBV4-1 to TRBJ2-7, with 10 bases that match TRBD1. J gave up 3 bases and V 5 bases, and 7 bases lay outside the gene matches. The CDR3 loop spans 15 amino acids. Germline assignment: CDR1 MGHRA and CDR2 YSYEKL. CDR3 DNA: TGCGCCAGCAGCTCCGGGACAGGGGAGGGCTACGAGCAGTACTTC. Its translation: CASSSGTGEGYEQYF.